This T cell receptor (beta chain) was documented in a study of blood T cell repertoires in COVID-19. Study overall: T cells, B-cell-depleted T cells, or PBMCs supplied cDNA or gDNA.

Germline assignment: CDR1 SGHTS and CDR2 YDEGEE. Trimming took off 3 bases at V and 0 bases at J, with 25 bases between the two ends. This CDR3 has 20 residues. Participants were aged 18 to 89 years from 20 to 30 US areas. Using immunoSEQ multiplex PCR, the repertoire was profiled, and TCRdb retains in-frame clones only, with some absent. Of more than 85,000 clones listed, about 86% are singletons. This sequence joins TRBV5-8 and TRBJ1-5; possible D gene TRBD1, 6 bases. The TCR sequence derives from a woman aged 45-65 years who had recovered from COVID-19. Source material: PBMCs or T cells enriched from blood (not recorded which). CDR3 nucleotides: TGTGCCAGCAGCTGGAGAAAGGGGGACCTGGGGGCTGATAGCAATCAGCCCCAGCATTTT. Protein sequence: CASSWRKGDLGADSNQPQHF.